This TCR beta chain was sequenced during a study of post-analysis software for immune sequencing data. Notes on the study in general: Controls showed lower frequencies than patients for 5 or 6 TRBV segments, and TRBV5-6, TRBV5-1 and TRBV20-1 were among these. F measure clustering grouped samples strongly by preparation batch.

cDNA libraries of TCR beta carried unique molecular identifiers. Via MiXCR, TCRdb re-called the PCR reads, giving one row per CDR3 protein. The table includes some 890,000 distinct CDR3 sequences, around 53% detected once. The CDR3 runs to 15 residues. As for this clonotype: Its antigen remains unidentified. Relative to the germline gene, one junction end is altered; a read error may explain this.

This clonotype was sampled from a girl aged 5-17 years with multiple sclerosis. The rearrangement links TRBV12-3 or TRBV12-4 to TRBJ2-7; D may correspond to TRBD1 or TRBD2 (5 bases each). Sequencing was done on a sample of blood. The DNA of the CDR3 is TGTGCCAGCAGTCTTACACGGGACGGCCCCTACGACCAGTACTTC. Translating gives CASSLTRDGPYDQYF.